This T cell receptor (beta chain) stems from a study of cytomegalovirus exposure and HLA in healthy donors. TCRdb keeps only in-frame clones here, not all; method: immunoSEQ multiplex PCR. The sample gives hundreds of thousands of clones, about nine tenths of which show up once; approximately 0.8% is in the top ten. Trimming took 4 bases from V and 4 from J, leaving 16 bases between them. The length of the CDR3 is 15 residues. The V gene's germline CDR1 is MGHRA and CDR2 YSYEKL. This clone was detected only a few times. The chain is built from TRBV4-1 and TRBJ1-1; TRBD1 might be the D (5 bases). The sequenced sample consisted of PBMCs. This TCR derives from a woman younger than 35 in good health and CMV-seronegative. DNA of the CDR3: TGCGCCAGCAGCCTTGGGACGGCGGGGGGCACTGAAGCTTTCTTT. It encodes CASSLGTAGGTEAFF.